This T cell receptor (beta chain) was recovered during a study of T cell responses to AZD1222 COVID-19 vaccine. The assay was immunoSEQ multiplex PCR, and TCRdb's table has in-frame clones only and misses some. The table records roughly 150,000 clones, under 95% of them present only once. CDR3 length: 15 residues. Germline lookup yields CDR1 SEHNR and CDR2 FQNEAQ (reference sequence). J was trimmed by 4 bases and V by 3 bases; bases with no gene match: 3. The starting material was peripheral blood, obtained on day 0 of AZD1222 vaccination. This chain uses TRBV7-9 with TRBJ2-1, with 10 positions matching TRBD2. The sequence was collected from an adult in good health. DNA of the CDR3: TGTGCCAGCAGCTTCTCACTAGCGGGGTACAATGAGCAGTTCTTC. Residues: CASSFSLAGYNEQFF.